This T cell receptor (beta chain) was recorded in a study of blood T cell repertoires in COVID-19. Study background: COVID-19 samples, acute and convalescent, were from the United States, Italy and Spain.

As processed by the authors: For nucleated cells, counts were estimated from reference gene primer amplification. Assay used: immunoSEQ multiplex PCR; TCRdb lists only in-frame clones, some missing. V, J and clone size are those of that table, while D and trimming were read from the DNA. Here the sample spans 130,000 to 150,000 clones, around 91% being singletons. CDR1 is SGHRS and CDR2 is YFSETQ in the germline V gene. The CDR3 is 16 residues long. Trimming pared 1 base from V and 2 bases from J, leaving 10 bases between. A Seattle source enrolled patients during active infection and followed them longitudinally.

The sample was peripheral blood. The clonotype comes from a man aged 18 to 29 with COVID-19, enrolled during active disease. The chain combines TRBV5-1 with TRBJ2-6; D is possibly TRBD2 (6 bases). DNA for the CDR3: TGCGCCAGCAGCTTGTTGTCGGGGGCTGGGGCCAACGTCCTGACTTTC. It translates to CASSLLSGAGANVLTF.